These T cell receptor beta chains were read from a single sample in a study of blood T cells in healthy people across ages. In TCRdb, the 5' RACE reads were re-called with MiXCR into one record per CDR3 protein. The sample consists of some 800,000 distinct CDR3 sequences, roughly 44% of them appearing once. Sequencing input: blood. These TCRs come from a man between 60 and 75 years old in good health. Each CDR3 is given with its conserved first and last residue. The order of the fields is J gene, clone size, CDR3 length, D gene, V gene, CDR3 protein, CDR3 DNA. A D gene is named only where the DNA matches it firmly. Expanded clones get a size class; other rows say once, few or many, or leave the size out.

J gene: TRBJ2-3; clone size: -; CDR3 length: 16; D gene: TRBD1; V gene: TRBV15; CDR3 protein: CATSRDVRGRADTQYF; CDR3 DNA: TGTGCCACCAGCAGAGACGTCAGGGGGCGCGCAGATACGCAGTATTTT
J gene: TRBJ1-2; clone size: -; CDR3 length: 14; D gene: -; V gene: TRBV11-2; CDR3 protein: CASSQGQLGGGYTF; CDR3 DNA: TGTGCCAGCAGCCAGGGACAATTGGGCGGTGGCTACACCTTC
J gene: TRBJ1-1; clone size: few; CDR3 length: 15; D gene: TRBD1; V gene: TRBV6-1; CDR3 protein: CASSNSRTGDTEAFF; CDR3 DNA: TGTGCCAGCAGTAATTCAAGGACAGGGGACACTGAAGCTTTCTTT
J gene: TRBJ1-1; clone size: -; CDR3 length: 14; D gene: -; V gene: TRBV9; CDR3 protein: CASSAKAVNTEAFF; CDR3 DNA: TGTGCCAGCAGCGCTAAGGCCGTGAACACTGAAGCTTTCTTT
J gene: TRBJ2-5; clone size: -; CDR3 length: 15; D gene: -; V gene: TRBV5-1; CDR3 protein: CASSLSEGPQETQYF; CDR3 DNA: TGCGCCAGCAGCTTGTCGGAGGGCCCTCAAGAGACCCAGTACTTC
J gene: TRBJ2-1; clone size: -; CDR3 length: 15; D gene: -; V gene: TRBV12-3/TRBV12-4; CDR3 protein: CASSPGDPGYNEQFF; CDR3 DNA: TGTGCCAGCAGCCCGGGGGATCCCGGTTACAATGAGCAGTTCTTC
J gene: TRBJ2-7; clone size: few; CDR3 length: 14; D gene: TRBD1; V gene: TRBV18; CDR3 protein: CASARDSYSYEQYF; CDR3 DNA: TGTGCCAGCGCCCGGGACAGCTACTCCTACGAGCAGTACTTC
J gene: TRBJ2-3; clone size: -; CDR3 length: 14; D gene: TRBD2; V gene: TRBV5-1; CDR3 protein: CASSFSGSPDTQYF; CDR3 DNA: TGCGCCAGCAGCTTTAGCGGGAGCCCAGATACGCAGTATTTT
J gene: TRBJ2-1; clone size: few; CDR3 length: 14; D gene: -; V gene: TRBV7-2; CDR3 protein: CASSFAQTANEQFF; CDR3 DNA: TGTGCCAGCAGCTTTGCGCAAACGGCGAATGAGCAGTTCTTC
J gene: TRBJ1-5; clone size: -; CDR3 length: 12; D gene: -; V gene: TRBV20-1; CDR3 protein: CSASHSNQPQHF; CDR3 DNA: TGCAGTGCCTCTCATAGCAATCAGCCCCAGCATTTT
J gene: TRBJ1-5; clone size: few; CDR3 length: 15; D gene: -; V gene: TRBV20-1; CDR3 protein: CSASLVADSNQPQHF; CDR3 DNA: TGCAGTGCTAGTTTGGTGGCGGATAGCAATCAGCCCCAGCATTTT
J gene: TRBJ2-2; clone size: -; CDR3 length: 16; D gene: -; V gene: TRBV12-1; CDR3 protein: CASSLDRGSRSGELFF; CDR3 DNA: TGTGCCAGCAGCTTGGACAGGGGGTCCCGCAGCGGGGAGCTGTTTTTT
J gene: TRBJ2-5; clone size: -; CDR3 length: 14; D gene: -; V gene: TRBV12-3/TRBV12-4; CDR3 protein: CASRPGASQEAQYF; CDR3 DNA: TGTGCCAGCCGACCCGGGGCCAGCCAAGAGGCCCAGTACTTC
J gene: TRBJ1-5; clone size: -; CDR3 length: 13; D gene: -; V gene: TRBV20-1; CDR3 protein: CSARLGNNQPQHF; CDR3 DNA: TGCAGTGCTAGATTGGGAAACAATCAGCCCCAGCATTTT